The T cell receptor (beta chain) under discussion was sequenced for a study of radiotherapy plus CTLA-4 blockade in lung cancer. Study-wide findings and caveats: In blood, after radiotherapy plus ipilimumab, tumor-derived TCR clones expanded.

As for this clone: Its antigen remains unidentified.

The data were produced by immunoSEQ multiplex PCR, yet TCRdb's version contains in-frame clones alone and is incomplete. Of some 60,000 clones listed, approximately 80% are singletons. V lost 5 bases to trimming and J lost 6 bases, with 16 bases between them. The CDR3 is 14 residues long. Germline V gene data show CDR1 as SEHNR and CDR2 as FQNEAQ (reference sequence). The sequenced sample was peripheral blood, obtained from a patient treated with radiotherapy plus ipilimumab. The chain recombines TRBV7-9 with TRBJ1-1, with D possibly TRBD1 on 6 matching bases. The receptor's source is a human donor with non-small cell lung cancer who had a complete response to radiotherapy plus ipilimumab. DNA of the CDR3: TGTGCCAGCAGCGCGATTACACAGGGACCTGAAGCTTTCTTT. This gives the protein CASSAITQGPEAFF.